A single T cell receptor (beta chain) is shown here with its context. The antigen is unknown. Libraries were prepared by immunoSEQ multiplex PCR; TCRdb keeps only in-frame clonotypes and omits some of them. Altogether tens of thousands of clones are present, 80% being singletons, with the ten largest covering less than 5%. This sample was taken from a study of OX40 agonist ivuxolimab in advanced cancers. Looking at the study overall: Two cutaneous melanoma patients and one hepatocellular carcinoma patient, three in all, had partial responses.

The CDR3 extends over 16 amino acids. Per the germline V gene, CDR1 is SGDLS and CDR2 is YYNGEE. V was pared by 4 bases and J by 5 bases, with 21 bases between. Study-wide points: On average, CD8+ T cells showed a greater number of expanded clones than CD4+. There was clonal expansion of CD4+ and CD8+ blood T cells by week 6 at 0.1 to 3.0 mg/kg. Normalized T-cell clonal expansion was also low in some nonresponders.

This chain connects TRBV9 to TRBJ2-5, with D maybe TRBD1 (5 bases). The receptor was derived from an adult with an advanced solid tumor such as melanoma, head and neck, liver or kidney cancer. Sequenced here: CD4+ or CD8+ T cells sorted from blood, sampled in a trial of the OX40 agonist ivuxolimab. CDR3 amino acids: CASSPQGMGLTETQYF. The DNA for the CDR3 is TGTGCCAGCAGCCCCCAGGGTATGGGGTTGACGGAGACCCAGTACTTC.